This passage covers 5 T cell receptor beta chains from one sample sequenced in a study of CD8+ T cells in alopecia areata. Sequencing templates came from extracted RNA that was reverse transcribed into cDNA. TCRdb's copy holds only in-frame clones and misses some; the assay was immunoSEQ multiplex PCR. The sample holds hundreds of thousands of clones, 58% seen once. Sample treatment: oral pan-JAK inhibitor, 5-10 mg twice daily. Material: CD4+ T cells sorted from blood, obtained at week 24, from a patient treated with tofacitinib. Receptors originate from a human donor with alopecia areata.

The chain links TRBV25-1 to TRBJ2-5; 9 bases fit TRBD1. The CDR3 consists of 13 residues. Trimming cost V 7 bases and J 4 bases; bases outside gene matches: 4. The V gene's germline CDR1 is MGHDK and CDR2 SYGVNS. The CDR3 is CASTGTGRETQYF. Written as DNA, the CDR3 is TGTGCCAGCACCGGGACAGGGAGAGAGACCCAGTACTTC.

The chain links TRBV4-1 to TRBJ2-7, with 7 positions matching TRBD1. Germline V gives CDR1 MGHRA, CDR2 YSYEKL. The J segment lost 3 bases and the V segment lost 6 bases, leaving 8 bases of the junction unmatched. The CDR3 covers 14 residues. The CDR3 DNA follows: TGCGCCAGCAGACCCCCGGGACAGCACTACGAGCAGTACTTC. This sequence encodes CASRPPGQHYEQYF.

The chain uses TRBV9 and TRBJ1-1; tentatively, D is TRBD1 (5 bases). The CDR3 has 14 amino acids. Trimming took 3 bases from V and 0 from J, leaving 9 bases between them. The germline V gene has CDR1 SGDLS and CDR2 YYNGEE. The CDR3 nucleotides are TGTGCCAGCAGCGCCATGACAGTGAACACTGAAGCTTTCTTT. It translates to CASSAMTVNTEAFF.

In this sample, this clone turned up once. V and J are TRBV25-1 and TRBJ2-7; possibly TRBD1 for D (6 bases). This CDR3 comprises 15 residues. V was cut by 0 bases and J by 3 bases, with 12 bases left in between. Germline CDR1 is MGHDK and CDR2 is SYGVNS. CDR3: CASSEYTRGGYEQYF. The DNA for the CDR3 is TGTGCCAGCAGTGAATACACCAGGGGTGGCTACGAGCAGTACTTC.

The rearrangement uses TRBV30 and TRBJ1-2; maybe TRBD1 (5 bases). The CDR3 sequence is 15 residues long. Trimming shortened V by 0 bases and J by 1 base, and 12 bases separated the two germline ends. Germline-derived CDR1 and CDR2 are GTSNPN and SVGIG (reference sequence). CDR3 DNA sequence: TGTGCCTGGAGTGTACCCCAGGGAAATAACTATGGCTACACCTTC. Amino acids: CAWSVPQGNNYGYTF.